This T cell receptor (beta chain) was recovered during a study of blood T cell repertoires in COVID-19 (dated by TCRdb to 2018 to 2021). Study-wide context: Samples covering the acute and convalescent phases of COVID-19 were provided by collaborators in the United States, Italy and Spain. The prospective study material was composed of cDNA or gDNA derived from T cells, B-cell-depleted T cells, or PBMCs. The dataset comprised deeply sampled blood TCRbeta repertoires from subjects exposed to, actively infected with, or recovered from COVID-19. The repertoires were released in a freely available public database intended as a resource for research on the immune response to SARS-CoV-2. Samples came from the ongoing ImmuneRACE study (first 160 participants) plus 1,254 subjects from 6 global collaborators. Nearly every sample came with metadata listing a de-identified subject ID, COVID-19 status, age in years and sex. Where HLA class I and class II types were available, the types were taken from metadata supplied by the sample provider, not from assay-based typing. Broader findings and caveats from the paper: Clinical and demographic metadata were provided uncurated, with the amount varying by source and participant.

The immunoSEQ Assay, a bias-controlled multiplex PCR, was used to amplify TCRbeta CDR3 regions from genomic DNA. Concerning the study's data processing: Within the assay, amplification of reference gene primers was used to estimate how many nucleated cells each sample contained. To quantify the absolute abundance of each unique TCRbeta CDR3 rearrangement, sequence reads were collapsed and filtered. Productive Simpson clonality was computed per sample as the square root of Simpson's diversity index over productive rearrangements. The table comes from immuneACCESS by way of TCRdb, which keeps in-frame sequences with V and J called. Part of the clones is missing from these tables; in studies checked, under half for an unresolved V gene and the rest for unknown reasons. V and J calls and clone size follow that table, whereas D and trimming were derived from the DNA. This sample has around 160,000 clones in its table, and around 80% of those were observed once. Nearly 3.5% of the sample belongs to the ten largest clones.

This clone has only a few counts. Its antigen is unknown. No quality values exist for individual bases; no much larger clone is one base distant. Participants in the prospective study were enrolled through a virtual design, were aged 18 to 89 years, and lived in 20 to 30 United States geographic areas. In the prospective study, participants were assigned to cohorts based on the clinical history participants reported in a screening survey and a study questionnaire. ImmuneRACE Cohort 3 recovered participants were defined by two consecutive negative NP/OP PCR tests, healthcare professional clearance, or symptom resolution. In the prospective study, whole blood, serum and a nasopharyngeal or oropharyngeal swab were collected from each participant by mobile phlebotomists. Participants in the prospective study had the option to provide additional blood draws and questionnaires over a 2-month period. Before DNA extraction, prospective study blood samples were shipped either frozen or at room temperature.

V is reduced by 7 bases and J by 2 bases, leaving a spacing of 15 bases between them. The CDR3 numbers 14 residues from cysteine through phenylalanine. Only the CDR3 part of the read is kept: 42 bases, read in frame from the first base. According to the germline V gene (reference sequence), CDR1 reads MNHEY and CDR2 reads SMNVEV. Sequencing used PBMCs or T cells enriched from blood (not recorded which). The TCR comes from a woman in her sixties or seventies who had recovered from COVID-19. This receptor chain uses TRBV27 and TRBJ2-7; the D gene is unclear. DNA sequence: TGTGCCAGCATCCTGACATCCCTTACCTACGAGCAGTACTTC. Its protein reads: CASILTSLTYEQYF.